The clone carrying this T cell receptor beta chain was seen a handful of times. This sample stems from a study of blood T cell repertoires in COVID-19. This table comes from immunoSEQ multiplex PCR, and its TCRdb copy is limited to in-frame clones, with some not included. Among roughly 340,000 clones, 89% were seen once, and the ten largest hold about 3%. Trimming pared 5 bases from V and 6 bases from J, leaving 18 bases between. CDR1 and CDR2 (germline): SGHDT, YYEEEE. This CDR3 is 16 amino acids long. Sequenced input: peripheral blood. The rearrangement uses TRBV5-6 and TRBJ1-6; TRBD1 is a possible D gene (5 bases). This TCR was sampled from a woman aged 30 to 39 with COVID-19, enrolled during active disease. CDR3 in DNA: TGTGCCAGCAGTCCCCTCCCGGGCAGGGCTAATTCACCCCTCCACTTT. Its protein is CASSPLPGRANSPLHF.